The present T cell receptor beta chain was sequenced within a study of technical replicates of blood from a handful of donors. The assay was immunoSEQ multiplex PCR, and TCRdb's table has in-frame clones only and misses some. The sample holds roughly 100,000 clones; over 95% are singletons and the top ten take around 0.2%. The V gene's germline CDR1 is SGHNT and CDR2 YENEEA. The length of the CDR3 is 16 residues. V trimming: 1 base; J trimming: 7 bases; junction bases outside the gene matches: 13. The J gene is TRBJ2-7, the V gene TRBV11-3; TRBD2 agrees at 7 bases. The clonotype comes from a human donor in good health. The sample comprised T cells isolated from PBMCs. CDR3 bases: TGTGCCAGCAGCTTAGGGGATTGGCGGGGGTCTGATGAGCAGTACTTC. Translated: CASSLGDWRGSDEQYF.